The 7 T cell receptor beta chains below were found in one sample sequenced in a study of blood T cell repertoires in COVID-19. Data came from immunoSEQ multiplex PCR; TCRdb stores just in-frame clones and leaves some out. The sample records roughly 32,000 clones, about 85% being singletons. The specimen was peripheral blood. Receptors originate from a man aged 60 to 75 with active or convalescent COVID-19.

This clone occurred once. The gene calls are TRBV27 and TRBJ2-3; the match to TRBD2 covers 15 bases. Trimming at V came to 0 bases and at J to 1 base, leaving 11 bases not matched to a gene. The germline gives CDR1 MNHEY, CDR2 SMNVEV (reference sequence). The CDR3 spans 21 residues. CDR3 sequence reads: CASSLSATGTSGRLGTDTQYF. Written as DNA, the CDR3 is TGTGCCAGCAGTTTATCTGCAACCGGGACTAGCGGGAGGCTTGGCACAGATACGCAGTATTTT.

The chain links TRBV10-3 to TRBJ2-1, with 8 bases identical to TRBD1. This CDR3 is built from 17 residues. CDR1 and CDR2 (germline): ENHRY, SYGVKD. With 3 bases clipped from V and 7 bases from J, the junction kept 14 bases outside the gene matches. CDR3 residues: CAISEKRTGPLVNEQFF. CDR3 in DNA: TGTGCCATCAGTGAAAAAAGGACAGGGCCTTTGGTTAATGAGCAGTTCTTC.

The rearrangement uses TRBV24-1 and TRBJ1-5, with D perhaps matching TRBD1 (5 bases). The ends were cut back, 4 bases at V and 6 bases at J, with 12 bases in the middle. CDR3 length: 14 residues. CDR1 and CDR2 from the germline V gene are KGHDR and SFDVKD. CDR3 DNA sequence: TGTGCCACCAGTGACGCCCGGGGGAGTCAGCCCCAGCATTTT. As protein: CATSDARGSQPQHF.

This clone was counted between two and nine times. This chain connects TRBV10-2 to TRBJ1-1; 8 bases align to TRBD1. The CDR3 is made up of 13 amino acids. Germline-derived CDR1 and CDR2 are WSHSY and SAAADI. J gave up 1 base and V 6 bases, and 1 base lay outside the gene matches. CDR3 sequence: CASRDRANTEAFF. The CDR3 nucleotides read TGCGCCAGCAGGGACAGGGCGAACACTGAAGCTTTCTTT.

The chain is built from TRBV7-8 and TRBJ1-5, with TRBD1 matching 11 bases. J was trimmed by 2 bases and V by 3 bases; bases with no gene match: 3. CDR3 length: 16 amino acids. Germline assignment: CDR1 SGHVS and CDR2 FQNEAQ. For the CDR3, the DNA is TGTGCCAGCAGCTTGGACAGGGGGCATGGCAATCAGCCCCAGCATTTT. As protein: CASSLDRGHGNQPQHF. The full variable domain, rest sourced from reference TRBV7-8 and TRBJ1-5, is GAGVSQSPRYKVAKRGQDVALRCDPISGHVSLFWYQQALGQGPEFLTYFQNEAQLDKSGLPSDRFFAERPEGSVSTLKIQRTQQEDSAVYLCASSLDRGHGNQPQHFGDGTRLSIL.

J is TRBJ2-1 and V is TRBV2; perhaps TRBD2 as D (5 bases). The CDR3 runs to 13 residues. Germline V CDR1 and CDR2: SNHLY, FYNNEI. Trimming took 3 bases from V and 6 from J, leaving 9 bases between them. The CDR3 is CASSDSAANEQFF. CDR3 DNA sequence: TGTGCCAGCAGTGACTCAGCGGCCAATGAGCAGTTCTTC. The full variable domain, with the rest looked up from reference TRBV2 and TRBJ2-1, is EPEVTQTPSHQVTQMGQEVILRCVPISNHLYFYWYRQILGQKVEFLVSFYNNEISEKSEIFDDQFSVERPDGSNFTLKIRSTKLEDSAMYFCASSDSAANEQFFGPGTRLTVL.

The CDR3 here is CASSSGGTSLHNEQFF. For the CDR3, the DNA is TGTGCCAGCAGCTCGGGGGGGACTAGCCTCCACAATGAGCAGTTCTTC. The chain combines TRBV5-4 with TRBJ2-1; 9 nucleotides align to TRBD2. Trimming removed 3 bases from V and 5 bases from J; junction bases left unmatched: 9. CDR3 length: 16 residues. Germline V gene data show CDR1 as SGHNT and CDR2 as YYREEE (reference sequence).